A single sample is the source of the 17 T cell receptor beta chains below, sequenced in a study of cytomegalovirus exposure and HLA in healthy donors. The PCR was carried out with 60 Vbeta primers and 13 Jbeta primers. This table comes from immunoSEQ multiplex PCR, and its TCRdb copy is limited to in-frame clones, with some not included. The sample holds about 140,000 clones, approximately 82% seen once. Sequencing was carried out using PBMCs. Source of these receptors: a man younger than 45 in good health and CMV-seropositive.

This chain links TRBV7-9 with TRBJ2-7, with D tentatively TRBD2 (5 bases). CDR1 SEHNR and CDR2 FQNEAQ come from the germline V gene (reference sequence). The CDR3 runs to 14 residues. The V end was cut by 5 bases, the J end by 4 bases, with 15 bases between. For the CDR3, the DNA is TGTGCCAGCAGCCCTTCAGGAGGTTGGTACGAGCAGTACTTC. Amino acid sequence: CASSPSGGWYEQYF. The variable domain in full, with the rest retrieved from reference TRBV7-9 and TRBJ2-7, is DTGVSQNPRHKITKRGQNVTFRCDPISEHNRLYWYRQTLGQGPEFLTYFQNEAQLEKSRLLSDRFSAERPKGSFSTLEIQRTEQGDSAMYLCASSPSGGWYEQYFGPGTRLTVT.

This clone has only one observation. The CDR3 sequence is CAILSEGGNTGELFF. The DNA for the CDR3 is TGTGCCATCCTCTCTGAAGGCGGGAACACCGGGGAGCTGTTTTTT. This chain uses TRBV10-3 with TRBJ2-2; no clear D. CDR1 is ENHRY, CDR2 SYGVKD, per germline. V lost 8 bases and J 1 base, leaving 14 bases between the germline ends. The CDR3 consists of 15 residues.

The V and J genes are TRBV6-1 and TRBJ1-1; tentative D call: TRBD1 (5 bases). The CDR3 extends over 15 amino acids. The V end was cut by 3 bases, the J end by 1 base, with 12 bases between. Germline V gene sequence: CDR1 MNHNS, CDR2 SASEGT. CDR3 coding DNA: TGTGCCAGCAGTGATTCCGGGGGACCGAACACTGAAGCTTTCTTT. As protein: CASSDSGGPNTEAFF.

The V call is TRBV5-8, the J call TRBJ2-1; 11 positions match TRBD2. Looked up from germline, CDR1 is SGHTS and CDR2 is YDEGEE. The CDR3 runs 17 residues. Trimming took 2 bases from V and 1 from J; bases not matched to a gene: 5. The CDR3 nucleotides are TGTGCCAGCAGCTTTGGACTAGCGGGCGTGTCCTACAATGAGCAGTTCTTC. This translates into CASSFGLAGVSYNEQFF. Full variable domain (remainder filled in from reference TRBV5-8 and TRBJ2-1): EAGVTQSPTHLIKTRGQQATLRCSPISGHTSVYWYQQALGLGLQFLLWYDEGEERNRGNFPPRFSGRQFPNYSSELNVNALELEDSALYLCASSFGLAGVSYNEQFFGPGTRLTVL.

The rearrangement uses TRBV15 and TRBJ2-5; D perhaps matches TRBD2 (6 bases). This CDR3 comprises 13 residues. The germline V and J ends were trimmed by 8 bases and 14 bases, with 24 bases remaining between them. The germline V gene has CDR1 LNHNV and CDR2 YYDKDF (reference sequence). CDR3 DNA sequence: TGTGCCACCTCAACATCACTAGCCCCACCTGAATACTTC. It translates to CATSTSLAPPEYF.

This chain links TRBV19 with TRBJ2-2, with 9 positions matching TRBD1. The CDR3 runs 17 residues. Per germline, CDR1 LNHDA and CDR2 SQIVND (reference sequence). Trimming took 5 bases from V and 3 from J; bases not matched to a gene: 10. As DNA, the CDR3 is TGTGCCAGTAGTGCCCATATTAGGGACAGGGACACCGGGGAGCTGTTTTTT. Amino acids: CASSAHIRDRDTGELFF.

As regards this clone: In the same sample, other DNA sequences code for this CDR3. CDR3: CASSFRGNYGYTF. CDR3 in DNA: TGTGCCAGCAGTTTCAGAGGGAACTATGGCTACACCTTC. V usage is TRBV28 and J usage is TRBJ1-2; unclear D gene. With 3 bases removed from V and 2 bases from J, the gap between germline ends came to 7 bases. The V gene's germline CDR1 is MDHEN and CDR2 SYDVKM. The CDR3 is 13 residues long.

The J gene is TRBJ2-3, the V gene TRBV7-8; 8 nucleotides agree with TRBD2. CDR1 SGHVS and CDR2 FQNEAQ come from the germline V gene. The CDR3 loop spans 15 amino acids. The ends lost 2 bases at V and 1 base at J; junction bases unmatched: 2. In DNA form, the CDR3 reads TGTGCCAGCAGCTTACAGACTAGCGGCACAGATACGCAGTATTTT. Translation gives CASSLQTSGTDTQYF. Full variable domain (outside the CDR3, taken from reference TRBV7-8 and TRBJ2-3): GAGVSQSPRYKVAKRGQDVALRCDPISGHVSLFWYQQALGQGPEFLTYFQNEAQLDKSGLPSDRFFAERPEGSVSTLKIQRTQQEDSAVYLCASSLQTSGTDTQYFGPGTRLTVL.

The chain has TRBV4-2 and TRBJ2-5, with 7 positions matching TRBD2. The CDR3 is 16 amino acids. Per the germline V gene, CDR1 is LGHNA and CDR2 is YNFKEQ. V shed 6 bases and J 2 bases; nucleotides not matched to a gene: 12. The CDR3 protein is CASRHHGGDWQETQYF. The CDR3 DNA reads TGTGCCAGCAGACACCATGGGGGGGACTGGCAAGAGACCCAGTACTTC.

This clone was seen a handful of times. This chain links TRBV2 with TRBJ1-1; 9 positions agree with TRBD1. Germline assignment: CDR1 SNHLY and CDR2 FYNNEI. V gave up 5 bases and J gave up 6 bases; unmatched junction bases: 7. This CDR3 is built from 14 residues. The CDR3 loop reads CASSQQGAGAEAFF. In nucleotides, the CDR3 is TGTGCCAGCAGTCAACAGGGGGCTGGCGCTGAAGCTTTCTTT.

This chain links TRBV7-9 with TRBJ2-7; maybe TRBD1 (5 bases). Germline-derived CDR1 and CDR2 are SEHNR and FQNEAQ (reference sequence). The germline V and J ends were trimmed by 1 base and 5 bases, with 15 bases remaining between them. CDR3 length: 15 residues. The CDR3 loop reads CASSLVRQLADEQYF. The CDR3 DNA reads TGTGCCAGCAGCTTAGTTCGACAGCTGGCGGACGAGCAGTACTTC.

The rearrangement joins TRBV11-2 to TRBJ2-7; TRBD1 agrees at 7 bases. Germline V gene data show CDR1 as SGHAT and CDR2 as FQNNGV. The CDR3 is 14 residues long. The J segment lost 5 bases and the V segment lost 0 bases, leaving 4 bases of the junction unmatched. CDR3 DNA: TGTGCCAGCAGCTTAGATGGAAGGGGGCACGAGCAGTACTTC. It yields the protein CASSLDGRGHEQYF.

This clone was detected only a few times. The V call is TRBV5-1, the J call TRBJ1-1, with D possibly being TRBD1 (5 bases). The V end was cut by 0 bases, the J end by 1 base, with 13 bases between. Germline CDR1 and CDR2: SGHRS and YFSETQ. The CDR3 totals 16 residues. CDR3 coding DNA: TGCGCCAGCAGCTTGGCTGTCCGAGGACAGAACACTGAAGCTTTCTTT. Its protein is CASSLAVRGQNTEAFF.

J is TRBJ2-2 and V is TRBV6-5, with a tentative D call TRBD2 (7 bases). The V end was cut by 6 bases, the J end by 7 bases, with 12 bases between. This CDR3 has 13 amino acids. Looked up from germline, CDR1 is MNHEY and CDR2 is SVGAGI. CDR3 sequence: CASRRGGGGELFF. The CDR3 coding sequence is TGTGCCAGCAGACGCGGGGGCGGCGGGGAGCTGTTTTTT.

The chain uses TRBV7-9 and TRBJ2-2; a possible D gene is TRBD2 (5 bases). Between the trimmed V and J ends, which lost 7 bases and 0 bases, there was a span of 9 bases. Germline values: CDR1 SEHNR, CDR2 FQNEAQ (reference sequence). The CDR3 length is 14 residues. This CDR3 reads CASTPRANTGELFF. The CDR3 DNA reads TGTGCCAGCACCCCGCGGGCGAACACCGGGGAGCTGTTTTTT. The variable domain in full, completed from reference TRBV7-9 and TRBJ2-2, reads DTGVSQNPRHKITKRGQNVTFRCDPISEHNRLYWYRQTLGQGPEFLTYFQNEAQLEKSRLLSDRFSAERPKGSFSTLEIQRTEQGDSAMYLCASTPRANTGELFFGEGSRLTVL.

A word on this clone: Distinct nucleotide sequences in the sample also encode this CDR3. The genes are TRBV19 and TRBJ1-2, with D possibly TRBD1 on 6 matching bases. In germline, CDR1 is LNHDA, CDR2 SQIVND (reference sequence). V dropped 4 bases and J dropped 6 bases, with 9 bases sitting between them. CDR3 length equals 12 residues. CDR3 DNA sequence: TGTGCCAGTAGTAGGCAGGGGAATGGCTACACCTTC. Amino acid sequence: CASSRQGNGYTF.

The V call is TRBV7-9, the J call TRBJ1-1, with 7 positions matching TRBD1. Germline V CDR1 and CDR2: SEHNR, FQNEAQ (reference sequence). This CDR3 has 15 residues. The trim removed 3 bases at V and 1 base at J, leaving 5 bases unmatched. The CDR3 sequence: CASSFPQGQNTEAFF. Written as DNA, the CDR3 is TGTGCCAGCAGCTTTCCACAGGGGCAGAACACTGAAGCTTTCTTT.